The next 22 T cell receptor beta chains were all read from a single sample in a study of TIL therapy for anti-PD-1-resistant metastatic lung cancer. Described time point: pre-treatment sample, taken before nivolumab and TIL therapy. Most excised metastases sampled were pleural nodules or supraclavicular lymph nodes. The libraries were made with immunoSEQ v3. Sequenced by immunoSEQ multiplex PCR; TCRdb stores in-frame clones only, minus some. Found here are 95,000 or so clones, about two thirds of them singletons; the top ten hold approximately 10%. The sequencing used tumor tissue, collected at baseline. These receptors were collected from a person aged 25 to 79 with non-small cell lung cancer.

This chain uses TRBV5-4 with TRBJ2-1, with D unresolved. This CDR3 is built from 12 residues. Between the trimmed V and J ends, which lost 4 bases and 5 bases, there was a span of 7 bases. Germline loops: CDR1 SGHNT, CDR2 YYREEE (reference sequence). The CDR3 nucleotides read TGTGCCAGCAGCCGGACCCACAATGAGCAGTTCTTC. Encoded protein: CASSRTHNEQFF. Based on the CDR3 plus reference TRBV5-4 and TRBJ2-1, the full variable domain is ETGVTQSPTHLIKTRGQQVTLRCSSQSGHNTVSWYQQALGQGPQFIFQYYREEENGRGNFPPRFSGLQFPNYSSELNVNALELDDSALYLCASSRTHNEQFFGPGTRLTVL.

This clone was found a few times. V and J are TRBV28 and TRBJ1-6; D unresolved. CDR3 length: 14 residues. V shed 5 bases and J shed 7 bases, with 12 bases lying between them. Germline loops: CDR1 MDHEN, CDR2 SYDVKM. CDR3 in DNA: TGTGCCAGCAGTCCCCCCCCGGGGAATTCACCCCTCCACTTT. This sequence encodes CASSPPPGNSPLHF. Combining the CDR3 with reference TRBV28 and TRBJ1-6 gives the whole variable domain DVKVTQSSRYLVKRTGEKVFLECVQDMDHENMFWYRQDPGLGLRLIYFSYDVKMKEKGDIPEGYSVSREKKERFSLILESASTNQTSMYLCASSPPPGNSPLHFGNGTRLTVT.

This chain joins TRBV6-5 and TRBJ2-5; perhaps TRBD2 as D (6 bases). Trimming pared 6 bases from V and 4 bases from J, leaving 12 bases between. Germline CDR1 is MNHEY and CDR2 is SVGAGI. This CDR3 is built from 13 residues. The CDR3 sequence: CASRPHGRETQYF. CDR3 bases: TGTGCCAGCAGGCCGCACGGGAGAGAGACCCAGTACTTC.

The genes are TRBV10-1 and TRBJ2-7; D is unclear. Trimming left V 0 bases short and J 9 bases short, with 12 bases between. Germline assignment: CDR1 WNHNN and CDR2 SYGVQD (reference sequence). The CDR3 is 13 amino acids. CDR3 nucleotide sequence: TGCGCCAGCAGTGAGTCGGGTGCCCTAGGGCAGTACTTC. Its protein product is CASSESGALGQYF.

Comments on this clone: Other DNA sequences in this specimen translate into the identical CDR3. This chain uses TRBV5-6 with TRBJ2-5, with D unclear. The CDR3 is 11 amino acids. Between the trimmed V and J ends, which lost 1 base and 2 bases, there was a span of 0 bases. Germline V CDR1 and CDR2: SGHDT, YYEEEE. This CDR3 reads CASSLQETQYF. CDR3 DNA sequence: TGTGCCAGCAGCTTGCAAGAGACCCAGTACTTC.

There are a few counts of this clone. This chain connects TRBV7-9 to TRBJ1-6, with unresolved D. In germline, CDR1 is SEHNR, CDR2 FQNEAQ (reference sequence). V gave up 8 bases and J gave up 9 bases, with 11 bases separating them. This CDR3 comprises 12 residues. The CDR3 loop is CASSNLRSPLHF. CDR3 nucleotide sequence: TGTGCCAGCTCAAACCTCCGTTCACCCCTCCACTTT.

DNA for the CDR3: TGTGCCAGCAGTTACAGGCGGGGACACTTCAATGGGCCGAACACCGGGGAGCTGTTTTTT. Protein: CASSYRRGHFNGPNTGELFF. The rearrangement links TRBV6-2 or TRBV6-3 to TRBJ2-2; possibly TRBD1 or TRBD2 for D (6 bases each). This CDR3 contains 20 residues. The germline gives CDR1 MNHEY, CDR2 SVGEGT. V gave up 2 bases and J gave up 0 bases, with 22 bases separating them.

The CDR3 nucleotides are TGTGCCAGCAGTTTTGTACAGGGGGCAGAGCAGTACTTC. Encoded protein: CASSFVQGAEQYF. The chain uses TRBV12-3 or TRBV12-4 and TRBJ2-7, with 9 bases fitting TRBD1. The CDR3 has 13 residues. The ends lost 3 bases at V and 7 bases at J; junction bases unmatched: 4.

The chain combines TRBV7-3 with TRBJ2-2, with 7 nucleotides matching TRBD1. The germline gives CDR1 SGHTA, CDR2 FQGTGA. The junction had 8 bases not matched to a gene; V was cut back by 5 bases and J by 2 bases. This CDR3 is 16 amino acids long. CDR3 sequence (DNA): TGTGCCAGCAGCCTATTCACAGGGGTAAACACCGGGGAGCTGTTTTTT. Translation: CASSLFTGVNTGELFF.

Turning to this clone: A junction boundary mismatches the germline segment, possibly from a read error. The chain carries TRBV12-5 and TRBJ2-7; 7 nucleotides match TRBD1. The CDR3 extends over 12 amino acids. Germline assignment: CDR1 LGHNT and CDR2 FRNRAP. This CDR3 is CASGSGQLPVSF. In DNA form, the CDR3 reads TGTGCTAGTGGTTCGGGACAGCTCCCCGTTTCGTTC.

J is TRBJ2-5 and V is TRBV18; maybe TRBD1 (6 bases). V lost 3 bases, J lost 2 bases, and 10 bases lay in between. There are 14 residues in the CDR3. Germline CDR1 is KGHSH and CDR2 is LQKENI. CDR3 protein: CASSPRTEQETQYF. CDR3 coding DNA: TGTGCCAGCTCACCGAGGACAGAACAAGAGACCCAGTACTTC.

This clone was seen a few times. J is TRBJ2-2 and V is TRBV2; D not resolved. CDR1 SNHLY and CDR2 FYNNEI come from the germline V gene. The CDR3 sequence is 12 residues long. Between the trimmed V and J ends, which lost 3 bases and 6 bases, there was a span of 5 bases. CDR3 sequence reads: CASSELSGELFF. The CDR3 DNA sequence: TGTGCCAGCAGTGAGCTGTCCGGGGAGCTGTTTTTT.

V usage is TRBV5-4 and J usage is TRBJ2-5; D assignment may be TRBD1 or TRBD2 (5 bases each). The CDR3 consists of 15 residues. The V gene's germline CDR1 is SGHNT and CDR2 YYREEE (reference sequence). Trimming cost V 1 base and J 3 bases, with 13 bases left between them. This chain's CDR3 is CASSLPAGTEETQYF. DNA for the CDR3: TGTGCCAGCAGCTTGCCTGCCGGGACGGAAGAGACCCAGTACTTC.

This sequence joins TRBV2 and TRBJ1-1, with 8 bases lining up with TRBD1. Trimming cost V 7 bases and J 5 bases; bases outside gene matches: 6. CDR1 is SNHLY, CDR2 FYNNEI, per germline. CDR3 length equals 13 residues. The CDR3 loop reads CASTRGLGTEAFF. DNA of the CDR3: TGTGCCAGCACCAGGGGGCTGGGAACTGAAGCTTTCTTT.

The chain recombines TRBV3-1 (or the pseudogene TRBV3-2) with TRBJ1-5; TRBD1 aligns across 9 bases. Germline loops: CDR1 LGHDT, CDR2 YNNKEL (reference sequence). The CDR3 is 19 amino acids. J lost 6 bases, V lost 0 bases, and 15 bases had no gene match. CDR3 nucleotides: TGTGCCAGCAGCCAAGATCAAGGTAGACGGGACAGGGTGGGTCAGCCCCAGCATTTT. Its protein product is CASSQDQGRRDRVGQPQHF.

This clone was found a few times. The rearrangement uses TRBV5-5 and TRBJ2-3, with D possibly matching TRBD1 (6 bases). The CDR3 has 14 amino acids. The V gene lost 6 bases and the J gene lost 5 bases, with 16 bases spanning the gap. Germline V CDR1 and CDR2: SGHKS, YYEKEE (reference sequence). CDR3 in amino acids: CASKSPRTEDTQYF. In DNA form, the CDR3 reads TGTGCCAGCAAGTCCCCGAGGACAGAAGATACGCAGTATTTT.

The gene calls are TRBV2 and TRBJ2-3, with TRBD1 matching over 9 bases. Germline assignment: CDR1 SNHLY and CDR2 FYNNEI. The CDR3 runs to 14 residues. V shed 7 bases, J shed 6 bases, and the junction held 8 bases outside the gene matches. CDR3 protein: CASKRGQGVDTQYF. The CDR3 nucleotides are TGTGCCAGCAAGCGGGGACAGGGTGTCGATACGCAGTATTTT.

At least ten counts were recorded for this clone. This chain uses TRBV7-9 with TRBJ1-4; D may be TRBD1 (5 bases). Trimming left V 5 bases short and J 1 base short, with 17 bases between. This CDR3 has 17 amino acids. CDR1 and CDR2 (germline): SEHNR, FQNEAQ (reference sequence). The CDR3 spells CASSPRGGGGTNEKLFF. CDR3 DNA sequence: TGTGCCAGCAGCCCCAGAGGAGGTGGGGGAACTAATGAAAAACTGTTTTTT.

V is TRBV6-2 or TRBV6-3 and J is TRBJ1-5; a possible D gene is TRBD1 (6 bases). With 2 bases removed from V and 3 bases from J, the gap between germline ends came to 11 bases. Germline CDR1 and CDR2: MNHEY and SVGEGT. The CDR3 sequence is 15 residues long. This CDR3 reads CASSYGQTFNQPQHF. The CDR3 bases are TGTGCCAGCAGTTACGGACAGACTTTCAATCAGCCCCAGCATTTT.

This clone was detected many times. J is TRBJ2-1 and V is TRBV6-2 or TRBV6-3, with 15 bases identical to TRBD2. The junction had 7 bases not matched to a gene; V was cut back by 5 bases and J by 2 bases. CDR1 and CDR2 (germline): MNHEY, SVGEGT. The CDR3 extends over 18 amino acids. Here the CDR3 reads CASSGLAGGRGTYNEQFF. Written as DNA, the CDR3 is TGTGCCAGCAGTGGACTAGCGGGAGGGCGGGGTACCTACAATGAGCAGTTCTTC.

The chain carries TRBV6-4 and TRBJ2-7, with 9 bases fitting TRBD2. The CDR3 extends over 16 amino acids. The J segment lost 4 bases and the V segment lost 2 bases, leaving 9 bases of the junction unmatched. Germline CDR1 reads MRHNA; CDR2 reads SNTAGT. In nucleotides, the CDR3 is TGTGCCAGCAGTGACCAACCCGGACTAGCGAAATACGAGCAGTACTTC. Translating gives CASSDQPGLAKYEQYF.

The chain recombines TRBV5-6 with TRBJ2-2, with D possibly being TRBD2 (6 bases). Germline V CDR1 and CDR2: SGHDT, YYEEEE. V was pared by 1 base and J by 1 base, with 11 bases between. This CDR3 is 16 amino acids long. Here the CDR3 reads CASSLYGGGNTGELFF. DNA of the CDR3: TGTGCCAGCAGCTTGTACGGGGGTGGGAACACCGGGGAGCTGTTTTTT.